Following are 8 T cell receptor beta chains from one sample sequenced in a study of T cells expressing NK-cell markers. TCRdb reanalyzed the 5' RACE reads and collapses them to one entry per CDR3 protein, without DNA. The table for this sample gives tens of thousands of distinct CDR3 sequences. The sequenced sample consisted of blood T cells: a sorted CD56 or NKG2C T cell subset, CD4+ or CD8+ T cells, or bulk PBMC T cells (not recorded which). These receptors originate from a man aged 18-70 years in good health.

The chain combines TRBV6-1 with TRBJ2-6. Germline CDR1 MNHNS, CDR2 SASEGT. This CDR3 is built from 18 residues. This CDR3 is CASRRHRATGSGANVLTF.

This rearrangement joins TRBV10-3 to TRBJ1-1; TCRdb names TRBD1, which stays unverified in the absence of DNA. Germline V gene data show CDR1 as ENHRY and CDR2 as SYGVKD. CDR3 length: 13 residues. The CDR3: CATLGQSNTEAFF.

The chain recombines TRBV30 with TRBJ1-5; the TCRdb call, TRBD1, lacks DNA for checking. From germline, CDR1 is GTSNPN and CDR2 SVGIG (reference sequence). The CDR3 runs to 15 residues. The CDR3 protein is CAWSPGHLSNQPQHF.

This chain joins TRBV28 and TRBJ1-6. The CDR3 runs to 13 residues. CDR1 MDHEN and CDR2 SYDVKM come from the germline V gene. CDR3 sequence reads: CASRLPENSPLHF.

The chain links TRBV10-3 to TRBJ2-1. This CDR3 is 16 amino acids long. Germline V gene data show CDR1 as ENHRY and CDR2 as SYGVKD. CDR3 sequence: CAISERAGGPYNEQFF.

The V gene is TRBV29-1, the J gene TRBJ1-1. Germline CDR1 and CDR2: SQVTM and ANQGSEA. The CDR3 consists of 15 residues. The CDR3 here is CSVSGDEPLNTEAFF.

The chain combines TRBV7-9 with TRBJ1-1. CDR1 and CDR2 (germline): SEHNR, FQNEAQ (reference sequence). The CDR3 sequence is 11 residues long. The CDR3 sequence: CASSPYTEAFF.

V and J are TRBV4-2 and TRBJ2-1; absent DNA, TCRdb's TRBD2 call cannot be checked. This CDR3 spans 15 amino acids. Germline CDR1 is LGHNA and CDR2 is YNFKEQ. The CDR3 spells CASSQRTSGVDEQFF.